This T cell receptor beta chain was identified in a study of cytomegalovirus exposure and HLA in healthy donors. The PCR ran on 60 Vbeta and 13 Jbeta primers. The repertoire was sequenced with immunoSEQ multiplex PCR; TCRdb's copy has only in-frame clones and lacks some. The table shows approximately 140,000 clones, with about 86% occurring only once. V dropped 4 bases and J dropped 4 bases, with 16 bases sitting between them. CDR1 and CDR2 (germline): LNHDA, SQIVND (reference sequence). The CDR3 runs to 15 residues. The sequence came from a man aged 35 to 55 in good health and CMV-seropositive. Sequencing was performed on PBMCs. The chain has TRBV19 and TRBJ1-2, with D unresolved. CDR3 nucleotides: TGTGCCAGTAGTACCGGGCGCGGGCTAAGCTATGGCTACACCTTC. Its protein product is CASSTGRGLSYGYTF.